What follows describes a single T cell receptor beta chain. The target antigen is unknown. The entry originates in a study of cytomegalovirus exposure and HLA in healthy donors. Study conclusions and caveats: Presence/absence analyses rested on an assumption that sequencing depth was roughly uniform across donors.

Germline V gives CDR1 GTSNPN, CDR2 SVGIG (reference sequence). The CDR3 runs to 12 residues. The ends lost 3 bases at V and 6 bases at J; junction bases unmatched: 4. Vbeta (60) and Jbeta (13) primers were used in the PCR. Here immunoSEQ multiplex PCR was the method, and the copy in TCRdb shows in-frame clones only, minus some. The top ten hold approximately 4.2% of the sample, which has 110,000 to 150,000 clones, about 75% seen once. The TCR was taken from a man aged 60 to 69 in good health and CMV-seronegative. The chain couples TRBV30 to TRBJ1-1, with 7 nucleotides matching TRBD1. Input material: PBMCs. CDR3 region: CAWSRQGAEAFF. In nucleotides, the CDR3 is TGTGCCTGGAGCCGGCAGGGGGCTGAAGCTTTCTTT. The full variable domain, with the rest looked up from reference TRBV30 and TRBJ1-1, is SQTIHQWPATLVQPVGSPLSLECTVEGTSNPNLYWYRQAAGRGLQLLFYSVGIGQISSEVPQNLSASRPQDRQFILSSKKLLLSDSGFYLCAWSRQGAEAFFGQGTRLTVV.